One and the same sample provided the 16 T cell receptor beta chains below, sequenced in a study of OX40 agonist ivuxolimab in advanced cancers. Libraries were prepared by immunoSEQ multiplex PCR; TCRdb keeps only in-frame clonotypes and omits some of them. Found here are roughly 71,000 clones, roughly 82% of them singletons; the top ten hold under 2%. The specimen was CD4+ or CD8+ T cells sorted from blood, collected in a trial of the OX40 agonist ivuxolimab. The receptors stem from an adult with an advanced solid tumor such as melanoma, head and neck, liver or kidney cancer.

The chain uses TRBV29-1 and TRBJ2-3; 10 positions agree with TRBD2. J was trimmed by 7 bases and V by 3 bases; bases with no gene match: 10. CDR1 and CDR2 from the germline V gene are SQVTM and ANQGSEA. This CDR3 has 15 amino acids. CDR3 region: CSVDGPSGSIYTQYF. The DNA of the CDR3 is TGCAGCGTTGACGGACCTAGCGGGAGTATCTATACGCAGTATTTT.

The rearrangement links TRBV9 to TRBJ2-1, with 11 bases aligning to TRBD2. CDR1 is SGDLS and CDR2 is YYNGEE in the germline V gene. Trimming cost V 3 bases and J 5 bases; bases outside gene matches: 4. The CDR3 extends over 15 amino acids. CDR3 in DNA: TGTGCCAGCAGCGGTTTACTAGCGGGAGACAATGAGCAGTTCTTC. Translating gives CASSGLLAGDNEQFF.

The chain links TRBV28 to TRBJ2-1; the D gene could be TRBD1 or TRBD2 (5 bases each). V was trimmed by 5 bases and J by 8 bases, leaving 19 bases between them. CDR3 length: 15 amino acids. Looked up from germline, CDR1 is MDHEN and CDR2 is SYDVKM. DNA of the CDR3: TGTGCCAGCAGTCGACCGGGACGGCCCCGGGATGAGCAGTTCTTC. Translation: CASSRPGRPRDEQFF. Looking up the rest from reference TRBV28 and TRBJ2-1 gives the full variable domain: DVKVTQSSRYLVKRTGEKVFLECVQDMDHENMFWYRQDPGLGLRLIYFSYDVKMKEKGDIPEGYSVSREKKERFSLILESASTNQTSMYLCASSRPGRPRDEQFFGPGTRLTVL.

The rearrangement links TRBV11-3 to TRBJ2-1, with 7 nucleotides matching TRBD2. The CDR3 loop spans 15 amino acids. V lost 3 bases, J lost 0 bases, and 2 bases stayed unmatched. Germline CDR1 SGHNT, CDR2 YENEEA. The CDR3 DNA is TGTGCCAGCAGCTTCGGGGGGAGCTCCTACAATGAGCAGTTCTTC. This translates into CASSFGGSSYNEQFF.

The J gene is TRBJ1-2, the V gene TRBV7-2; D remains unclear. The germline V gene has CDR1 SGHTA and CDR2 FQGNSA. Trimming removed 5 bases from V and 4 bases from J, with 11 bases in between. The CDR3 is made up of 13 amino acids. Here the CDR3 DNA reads TGTGCCAGCAGCCCCCTTTCGAGCTATGGCTACACCTTC. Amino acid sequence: CASSPLSSYGYTF.

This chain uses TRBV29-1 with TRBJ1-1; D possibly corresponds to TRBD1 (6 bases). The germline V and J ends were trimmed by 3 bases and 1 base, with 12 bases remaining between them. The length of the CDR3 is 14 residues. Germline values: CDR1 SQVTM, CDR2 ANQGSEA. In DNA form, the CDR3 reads TGCAGCGTTGATCGGGGGGCGACGAACACTGAAGCTTTCTTT. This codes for CSVDRGATNTEAFF.

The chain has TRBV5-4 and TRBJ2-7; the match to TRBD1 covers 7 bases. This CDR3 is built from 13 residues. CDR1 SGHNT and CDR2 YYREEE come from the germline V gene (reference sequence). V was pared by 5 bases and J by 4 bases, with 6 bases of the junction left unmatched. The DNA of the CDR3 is TGTGCCAGCAGTCGGAGACAGGGTTACGAGCAGTACTTC. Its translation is CASSRRQGYEQYF. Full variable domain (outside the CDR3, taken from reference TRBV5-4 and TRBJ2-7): ETGVTQSPTHLIKTRGQQVTLRCSSQSGHNTVSWYQQALGQGPQFIFQYYREEENGRGNFPPRFSGLQFPNYSSELNVNALELDDSALYLCASSRRQGYEQYFGPGTRLTVT.

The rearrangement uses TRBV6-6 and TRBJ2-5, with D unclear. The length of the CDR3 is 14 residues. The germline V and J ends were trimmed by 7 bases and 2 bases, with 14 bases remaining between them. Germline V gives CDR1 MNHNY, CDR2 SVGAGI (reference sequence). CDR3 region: CASTLREIQETQYF. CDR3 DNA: TGTGCCAGCACCCTAAGGGAAATTCAAGAGACCCAGTACTTC.

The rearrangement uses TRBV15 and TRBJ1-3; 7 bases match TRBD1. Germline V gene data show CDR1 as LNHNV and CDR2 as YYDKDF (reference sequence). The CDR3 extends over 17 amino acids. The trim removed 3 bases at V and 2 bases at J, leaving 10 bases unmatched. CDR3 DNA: TGTGCCACCAGCAGCCGACAGGGTGTTTTCGCTGGAAACACCATATATTTT. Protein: CATSSRQGVFAGNTIYF.

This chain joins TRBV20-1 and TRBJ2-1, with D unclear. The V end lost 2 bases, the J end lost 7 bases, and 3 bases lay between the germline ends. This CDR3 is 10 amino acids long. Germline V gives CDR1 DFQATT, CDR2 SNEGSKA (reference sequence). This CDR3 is CSARLNEQFF. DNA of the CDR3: TGCAGTGCTAGACTAAATGAGCAGTTCTTC.

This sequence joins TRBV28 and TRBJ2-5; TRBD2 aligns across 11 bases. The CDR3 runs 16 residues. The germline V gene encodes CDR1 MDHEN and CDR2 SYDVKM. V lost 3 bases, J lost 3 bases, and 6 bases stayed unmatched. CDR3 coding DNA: TGTGCCAGCAGTTTGACCGGGACTAGCGGAGAAGAGACCCAGTACTTC. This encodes CASSLTGTSGEETQYF.

The chain's CDR3 is CAWSVLAGAPLAKNIQYF. In DNA, the CDR3 is TGTGCCTGGAGTGTACTGGCAGGGGCCCCCCTAGCCAAAAACATTCAGTACTTC. V is TRBV30 and J is TRBJ2-4, with a weak D call TRBD1 (6 bases). CDR1 is GTSNPN, CDR2 SVGIG, per germline (reference sequence). Trimming left V 0 bases short and J 0 bases short, with 18 bases between. CDR3 size: 18 residues.

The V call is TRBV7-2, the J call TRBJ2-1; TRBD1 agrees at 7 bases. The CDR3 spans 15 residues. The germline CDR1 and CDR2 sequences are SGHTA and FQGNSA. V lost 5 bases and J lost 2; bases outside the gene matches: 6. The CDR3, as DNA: TGTGCCAGCAGCCTAAACAGGGGACCCTACAATGAGCAGTTCTTC. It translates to CASSLNRGPYNEQFF.

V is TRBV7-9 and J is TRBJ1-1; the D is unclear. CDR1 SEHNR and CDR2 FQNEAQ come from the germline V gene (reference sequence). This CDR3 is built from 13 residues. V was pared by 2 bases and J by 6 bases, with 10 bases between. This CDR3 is CASSLSARAEAFF. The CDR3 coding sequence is TGTGCCAGCAGCTTAAGTGCGAGAGCTGAAGCTTTCTTT.

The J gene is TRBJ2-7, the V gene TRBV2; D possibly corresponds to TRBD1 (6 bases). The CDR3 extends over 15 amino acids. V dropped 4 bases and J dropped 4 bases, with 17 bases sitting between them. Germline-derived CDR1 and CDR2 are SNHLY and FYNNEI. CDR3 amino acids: CASSARALQGYEQYF. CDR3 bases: TGTGCCAGCAGTGCCCGCGCTTTACAGGGATACGAGCAGTACTTC.

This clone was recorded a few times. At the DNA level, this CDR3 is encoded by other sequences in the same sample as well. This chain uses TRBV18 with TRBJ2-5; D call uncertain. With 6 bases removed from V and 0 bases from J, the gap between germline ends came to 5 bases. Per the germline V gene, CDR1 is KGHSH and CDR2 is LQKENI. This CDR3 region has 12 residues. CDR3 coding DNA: TGTGCCAGCTCGCAAAACCAAGAGACCCAGTACTTC. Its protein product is CASSQNQETQYF.